This TCR beta chain emerged from a study of blood T cell repertoires in COVID-19. For the study at large: Samples taken during acute and convalescent COVID-19 were collected in the United States, Italy and Spain. T cells, B-cell-depleted T cells, or PBMCs provided the cDNA or gDNA that served as material.

How the authors handled the data: Using reference gene primer amplification, nucleated cell counts were estimated. Data came from immunoSEQ multiplex PCR; TCRdb stores just in-frame clones and leaves some out. V and J calls and clone size are as listed in that table; D and trimming were resolved from the DNA. This sample carries around 41,000 clones, about nine tenths of them seen once, and the ten largest clones take roughly a tenth. This CDR3 spans 13 amino acids. From germline, CDR1 is MDHEN and CDR2 SYDVKM. V gave up 3 bases and J gave up 7 bases, with 12 bases separating them. The sequence derives from an elderly woman with active COVID-19. Source material: peripheral blood. The V and J genes are TRBV28 and TRBJ1-2; D may be TRBD1 (6 bases). CDR3 protein: CASSFRGISGYTF. The DNA of the CDR3 is TGTGCCAGCAGTTTTAGGGGGATAAGTGGCTACACCTTC.